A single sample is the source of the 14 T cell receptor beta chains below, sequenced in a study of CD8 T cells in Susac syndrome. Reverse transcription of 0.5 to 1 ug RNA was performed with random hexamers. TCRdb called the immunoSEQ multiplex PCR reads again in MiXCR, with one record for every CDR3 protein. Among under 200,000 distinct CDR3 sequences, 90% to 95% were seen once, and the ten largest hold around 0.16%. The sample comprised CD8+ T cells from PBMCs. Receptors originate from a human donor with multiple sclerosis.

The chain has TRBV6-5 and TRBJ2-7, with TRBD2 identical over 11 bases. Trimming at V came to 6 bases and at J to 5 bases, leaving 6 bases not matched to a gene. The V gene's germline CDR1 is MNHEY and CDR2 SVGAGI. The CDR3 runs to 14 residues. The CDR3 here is CASSRTSGRNEQYF. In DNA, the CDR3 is TGTGCCAGCAGCCGTACTAGCGGGAGAAACGAGCAGTACTTC.

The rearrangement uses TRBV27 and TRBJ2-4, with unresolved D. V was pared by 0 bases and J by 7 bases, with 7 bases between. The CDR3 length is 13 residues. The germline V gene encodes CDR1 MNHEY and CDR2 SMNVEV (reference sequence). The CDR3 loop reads CASSLSVGNIQYF. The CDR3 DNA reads TGTGCCAGCAGTTTATCAGTGGGGAACATTCAGTACTTC.

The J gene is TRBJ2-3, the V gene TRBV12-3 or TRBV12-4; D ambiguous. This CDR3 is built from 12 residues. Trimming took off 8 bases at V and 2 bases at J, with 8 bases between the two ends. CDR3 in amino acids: CASLELTDTQYF. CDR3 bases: TGTGCCAGCCTCGAGCTCACAGATACGCAGTATTTT.

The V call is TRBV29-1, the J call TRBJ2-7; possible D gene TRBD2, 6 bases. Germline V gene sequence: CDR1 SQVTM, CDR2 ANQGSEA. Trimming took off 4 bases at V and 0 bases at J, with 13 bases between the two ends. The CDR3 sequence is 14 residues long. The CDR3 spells CSVVLLRDSYEQYF. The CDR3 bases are TGCAGCGTTGTCCTCCTGCGGGACTCCTACGAGCAGTACTTC.

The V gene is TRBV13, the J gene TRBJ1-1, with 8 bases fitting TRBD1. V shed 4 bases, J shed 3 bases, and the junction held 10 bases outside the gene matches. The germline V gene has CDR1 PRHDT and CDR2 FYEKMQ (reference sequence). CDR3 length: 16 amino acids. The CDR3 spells CASSSMQGAIDTEAFF. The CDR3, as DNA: TGTGCCAGCAGCTCAATGCAGGGGGCGATTGACACTGAAGCTTTCTTT.

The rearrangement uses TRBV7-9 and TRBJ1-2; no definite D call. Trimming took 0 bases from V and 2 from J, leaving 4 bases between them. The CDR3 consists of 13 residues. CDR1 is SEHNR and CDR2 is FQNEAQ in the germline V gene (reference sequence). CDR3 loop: CASSLAPNYGYTF. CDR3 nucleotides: TGTGCCAGCAGCTTAGCACCAAACTATGGCTACACCTTC.

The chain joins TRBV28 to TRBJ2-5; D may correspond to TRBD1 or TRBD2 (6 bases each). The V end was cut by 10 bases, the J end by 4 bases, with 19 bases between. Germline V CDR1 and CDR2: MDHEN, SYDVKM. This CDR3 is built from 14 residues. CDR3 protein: CATERSGAGETQYF. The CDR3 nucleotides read TGTGCCACCGAACGGTCGGGGGCGGGAGAGACCCAGTACTTC.

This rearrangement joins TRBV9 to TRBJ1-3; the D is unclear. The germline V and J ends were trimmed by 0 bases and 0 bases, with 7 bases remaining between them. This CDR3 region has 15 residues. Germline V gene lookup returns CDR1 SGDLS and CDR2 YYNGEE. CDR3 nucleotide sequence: TGTGCCAGCAGCGTAGGCGCAGGCTCTGGAAACACCATATATTTT. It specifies CASSVGAGSGNTIYF.

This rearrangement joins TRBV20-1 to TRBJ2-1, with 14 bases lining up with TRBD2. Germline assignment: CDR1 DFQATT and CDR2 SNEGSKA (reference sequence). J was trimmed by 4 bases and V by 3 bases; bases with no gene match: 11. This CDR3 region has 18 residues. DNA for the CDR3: TGCAGTGCTAGGGATTTTCGACTAGCGGGAGGGCCTTACAATGAGCAGTTCTTC. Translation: CSARDFRLAGGPYNEQFF.

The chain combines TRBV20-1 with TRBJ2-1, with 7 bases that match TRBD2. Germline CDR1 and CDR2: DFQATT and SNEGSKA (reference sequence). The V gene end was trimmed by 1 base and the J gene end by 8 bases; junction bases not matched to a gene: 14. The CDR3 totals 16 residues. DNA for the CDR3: TGCAGTGCTAGAGGGAGCGGGGCCGTGAAACTCTATGAGCAGTTCTTC. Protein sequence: CSARGSGAVKLYEQFF.

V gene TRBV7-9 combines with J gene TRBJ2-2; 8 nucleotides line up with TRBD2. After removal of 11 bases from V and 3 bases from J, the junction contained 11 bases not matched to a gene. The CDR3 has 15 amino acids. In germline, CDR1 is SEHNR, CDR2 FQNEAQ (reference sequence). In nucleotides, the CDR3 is TGTGCCGACCGAAGCGGGAGCGGCGACACCGGGGAGCTGTTTTTT. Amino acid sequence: CADRSGSGDTGELFF.

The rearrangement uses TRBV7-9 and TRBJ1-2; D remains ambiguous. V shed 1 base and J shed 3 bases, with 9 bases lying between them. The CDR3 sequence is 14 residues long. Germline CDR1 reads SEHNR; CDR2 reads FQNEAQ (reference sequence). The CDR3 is CASSLVRGDYGYTF. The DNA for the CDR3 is TGTGCCAGCAGCTTAGTGCGGGGAGACTATGGCTACACCTTC.

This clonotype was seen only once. CDR3 nucleotide sequence: TGCAGTTATCTACAGGGGACCACCTACGAGCAGTACTTC. It yields the protein CSYLQGTTYEQYF. This chain uses TRBV20-1 with TRBJ2-7; 7 bases agree with TRBD1. The V segment lost 8 bases and the J segment 2 bases; nucleotides outside the gene matches: 9. Germline values: CDR1 DFQATT, CDR2 SNEGSKA (reference sequence). This CDR3 has 13 residues.

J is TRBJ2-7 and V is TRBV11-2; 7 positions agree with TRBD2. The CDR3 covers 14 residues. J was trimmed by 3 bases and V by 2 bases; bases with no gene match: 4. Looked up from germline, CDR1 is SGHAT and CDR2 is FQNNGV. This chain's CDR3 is CASSLSPGGYEQYF. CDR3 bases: TGTGCCAGCAGCTTATCTCCGGGGGGCTACGAGCAGTACTTC.